Listed here are 24 T cell receptor beta chains from one sample, sequenced in a study of T-cell reconstitution after alpha-beta-depleted transplantation in children. It was with unique molecular identifiers that the TCRbeta library was prepared. Each CDR3 protein gets one entry after TCRdb re-called the PCR reads with MiXCR. The repertoire has fewer than 400,000 distinct CDR3 sequences, about a fifth of them found once; the top ten carry 3.8%. Sequenced material: PBMCs from the stem cell graft donor, taken from the stem cell graft. The receptors were gathered from a human donor who donated a stem cell graft to a child with acute myeloid leukemia.

The chain carries TRBV7-9 and TRBJ2-5; the D gene is possibly TRBD1 (5 bases). CDR3 size: 14 residues. With 5 bases removed from V and 2 bases from J, the gap between germline ends came to 12 bases. Germline V gene data show CDR1 as SEHNR and CDR2 as FQNEAQ (reference sequence). CDR3 coding DNA: TGTGCCAGCAGCCACGTAGGGGCGCAAGAGACCCAGTACTTC. Encoded protein: CASSHVGAQETQYF.

The chain links TRBV12-3 or TRBV12-4 to TRBJ2-2; D gene uncertain. This CDR3 region has 14 residues. V shed 4 bases and J shed 6 bases, with 12 bases lying between them. The CDR3 DNA is TGTGCCAGCAGTTCAGGACCTGGGTCCGGGGAGCTGTTTTTT. It specifies CASSSGPGSGELFF.

This clonotype was seen a handful of times. The chain links TRBV5-1 to TRBJ1-5, with 7 nucleotides matching TRBD1. From germline, CDR1 is SGHRS and CDR2 YFSETQ. V shed 3 bases, J shed 4 bases, and the junction held 4 bases outside the gene matches. The CDR3 is 14 amino acids. CDR3 amino acids: CASSWGDSNQPQHF. DNA for the CDR3: TGCGCCAGCAGCTGGGGGGACAGTAATCAGCCCCAGCATTTT.

This clonotype was observed many times. The rearrangement joins TRBV29-1 to TRBJ2-3; D might be TRBD1 (6 bases). Germline lookup yields CDR1 SQVTM and CDR2 ANQGSEA. V was shortened by 6 bases and J by 0 bases, with 10 bases between the two germline ends. The CDR3 sequence is 13 residues long. CDR3 bases: TGCAGCGTGGGGACACCTAGCACAGATACGCAGTATTTT. It yields the protein CSVGTPSTDTQYF.

This clonotype came up many times. The rearrangement links TRBV10-3 to TRBJ1-1; D is unclear. CDR3 size: 13 residues. Germline loops: CDR1 ENHRY, CDR2 SYGVKD. V was trimmed by 4 bases and J by 5 bases, leaving 11 bases between them. CDR3 coding DNA: TGTGCCATCAGTGTGCATTCAGAGACTGAAGCTTTCTTT. This gives the protein CAISVHSETEAFF.

This chain joins TRBV25-1 and TRBJ2-3, with 11 nucleotides matching TRBD2. CDR3 length: 15 residues. In germline, CDR1 is MGHDK, CDR2 SYGVNS. V trimming: 8 bases; J trimming: 2 bases; junction bases outside the gene matches: 6. The DNA of the CDR3 is TGTGCCAGCGAGGCTAGCGGGAGGACCACAGATACGCAGTATTTT. Residues: CASEASGRTTDTQYF.

The chain joins TRBV20-1 to TRBJ2-6; 7 positions agree with TRBD1. The germline gives CDR1 DFQATT, CDR2 SNEGSKA (reference sequence). The CDR3 length is 15 residues. Trimming removed 5 bases from V and 3 bases from J; junction bases left unmatched: 7. The CDR3 DNA sequence: TGCAGTGCTCAAAAGACAGGGTTTGGGGCCAACGTCCTGACTTTC. It specifies CSAQKTGFGANVLTF.

This chain joins TRBV25-1 and TRBJ2-7, with 9 bases that match TRBD2. There are 15 residues in the CDR3. Germline V lookup: CDR1 MGHDK, CDR2 SYGVNS. Trimming removed 3 bases from V and 0 bases from J; junction bases left unmatched: 3. This CDR3 is CASSEAGGLSYEQYF. The CDR3 nucleotides are TGTGCCAGCAGTGAGGCGGGAGGGCTCTCCTACGAGCAGTACTTC.

Ten or more counts support this clonotype. The V gene is TRBV20-1, the J gene TRBJ2-5; D could derive from TRBD1 or TRBD2 (5 bases each). CDR1 is DFQATT, CDR2 SNEGSKA, per germline (reference sequence). The CDR3 is 12 amino acids. V gave up 7 bases and J gave up 5 bases, with 14 bases separating them. CDR3 bases: TGCAGTGTGAGAGGGGTAAGGGAGACCCAGTACTTC. Its protein is CSVRGVRETQYF.

This clonotype was counted only a few times. The chain uses TRBV20-1 and TRBJ2-7, with D possibly being TRBD1 (6 bases). The CDR3 runs 13 residues. Germline V gene lookup returns CDR1 DFQATT and CDR2 SNEGSKA (reference sequence). Trimming stripped 1 base from V and 3 bases from J, with 10 bases between. The DNA of the CDR3 is TGCAGTGCTAGAGTGGGACAATTCTACGAGCAGTACTTC. Encoded protein: CSARVGQFYEQYF.

This clonotype was counted a few times. This chain links TRBV20-1 with TRBJ1-1; TRBD1 might be the D (6 bases). V was clipped by 0 bases and J by 5 bases, with 16 bases between them. This CDR3 has 15 amino acids. In germline, CDR1 is DFQATT, CDR2 SNEGSKA (reference sequence). The CDR3: CSARDVQGRGTEAFF. The CDR3 DNA reads as TGCAGTGCTAGAGATGTACAGGGTAGAGGGACTGAAGCTTTCTTT.

This clonotype was observed a few times. The rearrangement uses TRBV12-3 or TRBV12-4 and TRBJ2-5, with D perhaps given as TRBD1 or TRBD2 (5 bases each). Trimming removed 1 base at V and 0 bases at J, with 12 bases between. The CDR3 extends over 16 amino acids. As DNA, the CDR3 is TGTGCCAGCAGTTTAGAGAGGGGCCTGTACCAAGAGACCCAGTACTTC. Translation gives CASSLERGLYQETQYF.

This clonotype was detected only a few times. CDR3 amino acids: CASSPPSIGLAPTMGQFF. The CDR3 DNA reads TGTGCCAGCAGCCCCCCCTCCATCGGACTAGCGCCTACAATGGGGCAGTTCTTC. The chain is built from TRBV27 and TRBJ2-1, with 9 bases matching TRBD2. CDR3 length: 18 amino acids. The germline V gene encodes CDR1 MNHEY and CDR2 SMNVEV (reference sequence). V dropped 6 bases and J dropped 12; count of bases not matched to a gene: 24.

A few counts support this clonotype. V usage is TRBV9 and J usage is TRBJ2-1; D is possibly TRBD1 (5 bases). CDR3 length: 14 amino acids. Trimming stripped 6 bases from V and 8 bases from J, with 18 bases between. Germline CDR1 is SGDLS and CDR2 is YYNGEE. CDR3 sequence: CASTLGTSGHEQFF. CDR3 DNA sequence: TGTGCCAGCACCCTCGGTACCTCAGGGCATGAGCAGTTCTTC. Based on the CDR3 plus reference TRBV9 and TRBJ2-1, the full variable domain is DSGVTQTPKHLITATGQRVTLRCSPRSGDLSVYWYQQSLDQGLQFLIQYYNGEERAKGNILERFSAQQFPDLHSELNLSSLELGDSALYFCASTLGTSGHEQFFGPGTRLTVL.

In this sample, this clonotype turned up a few times. V usage is TRBV4-3 and J usage is TRBJ2-5; D might be TRBD2 (5 bases). Germline V gene lookup returns CDR1 LGHNA and CDR2 YSLEER. V was clipped by 0 bases and J by 4 bases, with 15 bases between them. This CDR3 has 16 residues. DNA for the CDR3: TGCGCCAGCAGCCAAGATTTCCTAGCCGGGCGAGAGACCCAGTACTTC. Translation gives CASSQDFLAGRETQYF.

This clonotype was observed a few times. This sequence joins TRBV4-1 and TRBJ2-3; D is perhaps TRBD2 (5 bases). V was shortened by 5 bases and J by 3 bases, with 9 bases between the two germline ends. Germline lookup yields CDR1 MGHRA and CDR2 YSYEKL. The CDR3 length is 13 residues. The CDR3, as DNA: TGCGCCAGCAGCTCCGGGGTGACAGATACGCAGTATTTT. Translating it yields CASSSGVTDTQYF.

This sequence joins TRBV29-1 and TRBJ1-4, with unresolved D. The germline V gene has CDR1 SQVTM and CDR2 ANQGSEA. The CDR3 covers 14 residues. The V and J ends lost 7 bases and 7 bases respectively, with 19 bases between them. The CDR3 region has the DNA TGCAGCGCGGACGTGGGGAGGATGCGTGAAAAACTGTTTTTT. Translating gives CSADVGRMREKLFF.

This clonotype came up a few times. The chain couples TRBV5-1 to TRBJ2-7; 8 nucleotides align to TRBD1. CDR1 is SGHRS, CDR2 YFSETQ, per germline. Trimming removed 3 bases from V and 4 bases from J; junction bases left unmatched: 3. The CDR3 has 13 residues. CDR3 amino acids: CASSSDREYEQYF. The CDR3 DNA sequence: TGCGCCAGCAGCTCGGACAGGGAGTACGAGCAGTACTTC.

This clonotype was detected only a few times. The chain uses TRBV15 and TRBJ1-2; 7 bases match TRBD1. J lost 5 bases, V lost 3 bases, and 9 bases had no gene match. This CDR3 has 15 residues. Germline values: CDR1 LNHNV, CDR2 YYDKDF (reference sequence). CDR3 loop: CATSRIDGTEYGYTF. DNA for the CDR3: TGTGCCACCAGCAGGATTGACGGGACAGAATATGGCTACACCTTC.

The table lists this clonotype with many counts. The rearrangement links TRBV20-1 to TRBJ2-7; 10 bases agree with TRBD2. Germline loops: CDR1 DFQATT, CDR2 SNEGSKA (reference sequence). CDR3 length: 14 residues. The V segment lost 4 bases and the J segment 5 bases; nucleotides outside the gene matches: 8. CDR3 sequence reads: CSAMTAGGPNEQYF. The DNA of the CDR3 is TGCAGTGCTATGACAGCGGGAGGGCCCAACGAGCAGTACTTC.

This clonotype appeared a few times. The V and J genes are TRBV25-1 and TRBJ2-7; perhaps TRBD1 as D (5 bases). Germline CDR1 MGHDK, CDR2 SYGVNS. The CDR3 has 12 amino acids. V was cut by 2 bases and J by 6 bases, with 8 bases left in between. CDR3 amino acids: CASSETGGEQYF. In nucleotides, the CDR3 is TGTGCCAGCAGTGAAACAGGCGGCGAGCAGTACTTC.

This clonotype was observed a few times. The rearrangement links TRBV20-1 to TRBJ1-1; D unresolved. Germline CDR1 and CDR2: DFQATT and SNEGSKA (reference sequence). The CDR3 length is 11 residues. V was trimmed by 1 base and J by 3 bases, leaving 3 bases between them. In DNA, the CDR3 is TGCAGTGCTAGAGCCGACACTGAAGCTTTCTTT. Protein sequence: CSARADTEAFF.

This clonotype was counted ten times or more. The rearrangement joins TRBV20-1 to TRBJ1-2; D unclear. This CDR3 spans 12 amino acids. Deletions cut 5 bases from V and 1 base from J, with 8 bases between. Germline loops: CDR1 DFQATT, CDR2 SNEGSKA (reference sequence). The CDR3 DNA is TGCAGTGCTTGGGCCCTTAACTATGGCTACACCTTC. Amino acids: CSAWALNYGYTF.

This clonotype occurred a few times. This chain uses TRBV6-5 with TRBJ2-1; 8 bases line up with TRBD2. V was pared by 4 bases and J by 8 bases, with 13 bases of the junction left unmatched. Germline V CDR1 and CDR2: MNHEY, SVGAGI. This CDR3 is 16 amino acids long. This CDR3 reads CASSSTWREDGDEQFF. In DNA form, the CDR3 reads TGTGCCAGCAGTTCGACATGGCGGGAGGATGGCGATGAGCAGTTCTTC.